There are a few counts of the clone carrying this T cell receptor beta chain. Its target is not known. From germline, CDR1 is MDHEN and CDR2 SYDVKM. The CDR3 sequence is 19 residues long. With V trimmed by 3 bases and J by 0 bases, 11 bases remained unmatched. The data are from a study of CD8 T cells in ankylosing spondylitis. TCRdb re-called the 5' RACE reads through MiXCR, storing one row per CDR3 protein. The profile shows about 260,000 distinct CDR3 sequences, roughly 20% of them singletons. Points from the study as a whole: CD8+ disease-linked clones were present at relatively low frequencies in blood. Blood from ankylosing spondylitis patients appeared to carry a characteristic roughly eight-variant TCR beta motif.

Source material: blood, either unsorted or a sorted T cell fraction (not recorded which). The TCR originated in a male donor with ankylosing spondylitis or in good health (not recorded which). This chain links TRBV28 with TRBJ1-6; 7 positions agree with TRBD1. The CDR3 here is CASSFRQGETRSYNSPLHF. Written as DNA, the CDR3 is TGTGCCAGCAGTTTTCGCCAGGGGGAGACCCGCTCCTATAATTCACCCCTCCACTTT. Variable domain in full (rest from reference TRBV28 and TRBJ1-6): DVKVTQSSRYLVKRTGEKVFLECVQDMDHENMFWYRQDPGLGLRLIYFSYDVKMKEKGDIPEGYSVSREKKERFSLILESASTNQTSMYLCASSFRQGETRSYNSPLHFGNGTRLTVT.